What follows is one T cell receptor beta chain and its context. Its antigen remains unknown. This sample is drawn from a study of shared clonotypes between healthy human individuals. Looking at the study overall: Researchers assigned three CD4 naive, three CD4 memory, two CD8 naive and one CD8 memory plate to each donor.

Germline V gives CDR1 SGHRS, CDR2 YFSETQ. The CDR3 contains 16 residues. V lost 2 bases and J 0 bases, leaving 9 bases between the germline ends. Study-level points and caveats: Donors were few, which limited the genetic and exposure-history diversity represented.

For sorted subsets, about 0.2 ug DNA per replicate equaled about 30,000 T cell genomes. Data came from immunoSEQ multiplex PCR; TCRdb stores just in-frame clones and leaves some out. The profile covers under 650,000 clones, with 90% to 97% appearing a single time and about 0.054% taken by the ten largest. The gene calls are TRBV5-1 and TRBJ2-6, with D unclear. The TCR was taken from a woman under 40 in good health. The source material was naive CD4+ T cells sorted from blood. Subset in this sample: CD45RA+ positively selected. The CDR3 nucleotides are TGCGCCAGCAGCTTAGGACCGAACTCTGGGGCCAACGTCCTGACTTTC. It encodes CASSLGPNSGANVLTF. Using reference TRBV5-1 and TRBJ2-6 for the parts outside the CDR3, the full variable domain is KAGVTQTPRYLIKTRGQQVTLSCSPISGHRSVSWYQQTPGQGLQFLFEYFSETQRNKGNFPGRFSGRQFSNSRSEMNVSTLELGDSALYLCASSLGPNSGANVLTFGAGSRLTVL.